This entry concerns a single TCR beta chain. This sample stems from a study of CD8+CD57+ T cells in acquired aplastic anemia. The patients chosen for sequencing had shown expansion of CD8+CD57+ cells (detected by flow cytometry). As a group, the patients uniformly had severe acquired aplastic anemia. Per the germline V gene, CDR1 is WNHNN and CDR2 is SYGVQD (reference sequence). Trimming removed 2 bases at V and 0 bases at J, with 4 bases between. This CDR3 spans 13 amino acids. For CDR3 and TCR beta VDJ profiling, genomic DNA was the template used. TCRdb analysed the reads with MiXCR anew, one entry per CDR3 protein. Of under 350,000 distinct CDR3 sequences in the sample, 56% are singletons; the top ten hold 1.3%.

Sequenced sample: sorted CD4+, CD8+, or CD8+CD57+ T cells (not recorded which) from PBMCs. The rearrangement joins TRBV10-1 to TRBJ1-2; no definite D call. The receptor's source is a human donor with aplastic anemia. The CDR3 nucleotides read TGCGCCAGCAGTGAGCGACCTAACTATGGCTACACCTTC. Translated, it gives CASSERPNYGYTF.